These 32 T cell receptor beta chains were all obtained from the same sample, sequenced in a study of T cell responses to AZD1222 COVID-19 vaccine. The repertoire was sequenced with immunoSEQ multiplex PCR; TCRdb's copy has only in-frame clones and lacks some. Of roughly 180,000 clones in the sample, roughly nine tenths were seen once. This specimen consisted of peripheral blood, obtained on day 0 of AZD1222 vaccination. The origin of the receptors is an adult in good health.

V is TRBV9 and J is TRBJ1-6; D remains unclear. V shed 3 bases and J shed 2 bases, with 9 bases lying between them. The CDR3 loop spans 15 amino acids. Per germline, CDR1 SGDLS and CDR2 YYNGEE. The CDR3 spells CASSGSEAYNSPLHF. The DNA of the CDR3 is TGTGCCAGCAGCGGATCGGAGGCCTATAATTCACCCCTCCACTTT.

V usage is TRBV7-2 and J usage is TRBJ1-2; 7 nucleotides line up with TRBD1. Unmatched junction bases numbered 11, after V lost 5 bases and J lost 11 bases. The CDR3 spans 13 residues. Germline-derived CDR1 and CDR2 are SGHTA and FQGNSA. CDR3 DNA: TGTGCCAGCAGCCCGACAGGGTTCGTTATGTACACCTTC. Amino acids: CASSPTGFVMYTF.

The rearrangement joins TRBV6-1 to TRBJ1-1, with TRBD1 identical over 8 bases. Germline CDR1 is MNHNS and CDR2 is SASEGT. This CDR3 region has 15 residues. The trim removed 7 bases at V and 2 bases at J, leaving 9 bases unmatched. The CDR3 nucleotides read TGTGCCAGCATCAGCGACAGGGGACCCAACACTGAAGCTTTCTTT. As protein: CASISDRGPNTEAFF.

The CDR3 sequence: CASSFSGGSTDTQYF. Written as DNA, the CDR3 is TGTGCCAGCAGCTTTAGCGGGGGAAGCACAGATACGCAGTATTTT. The chain links TRBV11-3 to TRBJ2-3; 9 nucleotides line up with TRBD2. Germline V gene sequence: CDR1 SGHNT, CDR2 YENEEA. V shed 3 bases and J 0 bases; nucleotides not matched to a gene: 1. The CDR3 is made up of 15 amino acids.

V is TRBV5-5 and J is TRBJ2-3; D is undetermined. The length of the CDR3 is 15 residues. The V end was cut by 2 bases, the J end by 0 bases, with 10 bases between. Germline V lookup: CDR1 SGHKS, CDR2 YYEKEE (reference sequence). The CDR3 coding sequence is TGTGCCAGCAGCTTCGCAGTCTCTAGCACAGATACGCAGTATTTT. It specifies CASSFAVSSTDTQYF.

This chain connects TRBV2 to TRBJ2-1; 10 bases line up with TRBD2. This CDR3 has 13 residues. Germline assignment: CDR1 SNHLY and CDR2 FYNNEI. The J segment lost 7 bases and the V segment lost 8 bases, leaving 5 bases of the junction unmatched. CDR3 coding DNA: TGTGCCAGCCTACGGACTAGCGGTAATGAGCAGTTCTTC. Translating it yields CASLRTSGNEQFF. Full variable domain (remainder filled in from reference TRBV2 and TRBJ2-1): EPEVTQTPSHQVTQMGQEVILRCVPISNHLYFYWYRQILGQKVEFLVSFYNNEISEKSEIFDDQFSVERPDGSNFTLKIRSTKLEDSAMYFCASLRTSGNEQFFGPGTRLTVL.

The chain recombines TRBV12-5 with TRBJ2-7; weak D call: TRBD1 (6 bases). CDR1 is LGHNT, CDR2 FRNRAP, per germline. The CDR3 contains 12 residues. V lost 5 bases, J lost 4 bases, and 9 bases lay in between. DNA of the CDR3: TGTGCTAGTGGTCAGGGGCGTTACGAGCAGTACTTC. Its translation: CASGQGRYEQYF.

V is TRBV9 and J is TRBJ2-2; no firm D call. The V end was cut by 3 bases, the J end by 7 bases, with 10 bases between. In germline, CDR1 is SGDLS, CDR2 YYNGEE. This CDR3 comprises 13 residues. The CDR3 DNA follows: TGTGCCAGCAGCGGCCTAGTCGGCGGGGAGCTGTTTTTT. Amino acid sequence: CASSGLVGGELFF.

The CDR3 coding sequence is TGTGCCAGCAGTTTACCCCCCGGGGCAGGGCCCTACCAAGAGACCCAGTACTTC. It is translated as CASSLPPGAGPYQETQYF. This chain uses TRBV28 with TRBJ2-5; perhaps D is TRBD1 or TRBD2 (5 bases each). In germline, CDR1 is MDHEN, CDR2 SYDVKM. This CDR3 contains 18 residues. Trimming pared 2 bases from V and 0 bases from J, leaving 19 bases between.

The chain recombines TRBV7-8 with TRBJ1-4; perhaps TRBD1 as D (6 bases). The CDR3 loop spans 13 amino acids. The ends were cut back, 5 bases at V and 12 bases at J, with 16 bases in the middle. Per germline, CDR1 SGHVS and CDR2 FQNEAQ. CDR3 protein: CASSLITGLELFF. The CDR3 coding sequence is TGTGCCAGCAGCCTAATAACAGGGTTAGAACTGTTTTTT.

The chain uses TRBV20-1 and TRBJ2-1; D gene uncertain. The CDR3 totals 12 residues. CDR1 is DFQATT, CDR2 SNEGSKA, per germline (reference sequence). V was cut by 3 bases and J by 2 bases, with 5 bases left in between. CDR3 sequence (DNA): TGCAGTGCTAGTGAACCCTACAATGAGCAGTTCTTC. This encodes CSASEPYNEQFF.

The chain combines TRBV23-1 with TRBJ1-3, with 8 bases matching TRBD1. TRBV23-1 counts as an open reading frame of uncertain function. This CDR3 comprises 16 residues. V dropped 10 bases and J dropped 0; count of bases not matched to a gene: 11. The CDR3 protein is CAKFQTGESSGNTIYF. The DNA for the CDR3 is TGCGCCAAATTTCAGACAGGGGAAAGCTCTGGAAACACCATATATTTT.

This clone was picked up one time. The genes are TRBV5-8 and TRBJ2-7; the D gene could be TRBD1 or TRBD2 (7 bases each). V was shortened by 4 bases and J by 3 bases, with 17 bases between the two germline ends. The germline V gene has CDR1 SGHTS and CDR2 YDEGEE. There are 15 residues in the CDR3. CDR3 bases: TGTGCCAGCAGCCAGGGGGGGACAGCTATCTACGAGCAGTACTTC. This codes for CASSQGGTAIYEQYF. The variable domain in full, completed from reference TRBV5-8 and TRBJ2-7, reads EAGVTQSPTHLIKTRGQQATLRCSPISGHTSVYWYQQALGLGLQFLLWYDEGEERNRGNFPPRFSGRQFPNYSSELNVNALELEDSALYLCASSQGGTAIYEQYFGPGTRLTVT.

The gene calls are TRBV5-5 and TRBJ1-1; no clear D. V gave up 0 bases and J gave up 5 bases, with 14 bases separating them. CDR1 is SGHKS and CDR2 is YYEKEE in the germline V gene (reference sequence). The CDR3 extends over 15 amino acids. In nucleotides, the CDR3 is TGTGCCAGCAGCTTGGTGTCGACGGTGAGGACTGAAGCTTTCTTT. It encodes CASSLVSTVRTEAFF.

The chain joins TRBV18 to TRBJ1-1, with 10 bases fitting TRBD1. Germline CDR1 and CDR2: KGHSH and LQKENI. This CDR3 is 17 amino acids long. V shed 4 bases and J 5 bases; nucleotides not matched to a gene: 13. Written as DNA, the CDR3 is TGTGCCAGCTCACGCCAAGGCTTCGGGGGACAGGGGACTGAAGCTTTCTTT. Encoded protein: CASSRQGFGGQGTEAFF.

About this clone itself: The sample carries other DNA sequences with the same CDR3. J is TRBJ2-3 and V is TRBV20-1; D gene ambiguous. The germline V and J ends were trimmed by 3 bases and 3 bases, with 1 base remaining between them. Germline CDR1 is DFQATT and CDR2 is SNEGSKA (reference sequence). The CDR3 runs 10 residues. The CDR3 bases are TGCAGTGCTAGGACAGATACGCAGTATTTT. It is translated as CSARTDTQYF.

This chain joins TRBV28 and TRBJ1-6, with a tentative D call TRBD1 (5 bases). This CDR3 has 16 amino acids. V gave up 6 bases and J gave up 0 bases, with 12 bases separating them. Per the germline V gene, CDR1 is MDHEN and CDR2 is SYDVKM. Written as DNA, the CDR3 is TGTGCCAGCAGGATAGGGGTTAGCTCCTATAATTCACCCCTCCACTTT. Protein: CASRIGVSSYNSPLHF.

This clone was seen only once. V usage is TRBV5-5 and J usage is TRBJ2-3, with unresolved D. Germline CDR1 reads SGHKS; CDR2 reads YYEKEE (reference sequence). The CDR3 is 15 amino acids. With 4 bases removed from V and 5 bases from J, the gap between germline ends came to 17 bases. The CDR3 region has the DNA TGTGCCAGCAGCCCCTCGTACCTCTGGGGAGATACGCAGTATTTT. Translated, it gives CASSPSYLWGDTQYF.

V and J are TRBV5-1 and TRBJ1-3, with D uncertain. The V end was cut by 0 bases, the J end by 8 bases, with 12 bases between. CDR3 length equals 14 residues. CDR1 is SGHRS and CDR2 is YFSETQ in the germline V gene. The DNA of the CDR3 is TGCGCCAGCAGCTTGGGGGCCGGATTGGACACCATATATTTT. This translates into CASSLGAGLDTIYF.

This clone appeared a few times. CDR3 DNA sequence: TGTGCCACCAGTGAGGATGAAAAACTGTTTTTT. This encodes CATSEDEKLFF. The V and J genes are TRBV24-1 and TRBJ1-4; no firm D call. This CDR3 spans 11 amino acids. Germline CDR1 and CDR2: KGHDR and SFDVKD. Trimming took off 4 bases at V and 6 bases at J, with 2 bases between the two ends.

The chain has TRBV18 and TRBJ1-2, with 7 positions matching TRBD1. Germline assignment: CDR1 KGHSH and CDR2 LQKENI. The CDR3 contains 14 residues. V was pared by 0 bases and J by 8 bases, with 6 bases of the junction left unmatched. The CDR3 loop reads CASSPPRGQYGYTF. CDR3 nucleotides: TGTGCCAGCTCACCACCAAGGGGGCAGTACGGCTACACCTTC.

The rearrangement uses TRBV28 and TRBJ2-3, with D possibly TRBD2 on 5 matching bases. V was clipped by 6 bases and J by 2 bases, with 18 bases between them. From germline, CDR1 is MDHEN and CDR2 SYDVKM. The CDR3 loop spans 16 amino acids. CDR3 sequence reads: CASSPRGGWNTDTQYF. In DNA, the CDR3 is TGTGCCAGCAGCCCCCGTGGCGGGTGGAACACAGATACGCAGTATTTT.

The chain's CDR3 is CASSYRGEGYTF. CDR3 in DNA: TGTGCCAGCAGTTACAGGGGGGAAGGCTACACCTTC. The rearrangement uses TRBV6-5 and TRBJ1-2; possible D gene TRBD1, 6 bases. Germline values: CDR1 MNHEY, CDR2 SVGAGI. V gave up 2 bases and J gave up 8 bases, with 9 bases separating them. CDR3 length: 12 residues.

The rearrangement joins TRBV13 to TRBJ1-6, with TRBD1 identical over 7 bases. J was trimmed by 7 bases and V by 0 bases; bases with no gene match: 6. This CDR3 contains 16 residues. Germline CDR1 is PRHDT and CDR2 is FYEKMQ (reference sequence). CDR3 bases: TGTGCCAGCAGCTTAGGGGGGACAGCGCTAAATTCACCCCTCCACTTT. It codes for CASSLGGTALNSPLHF.

This chain links TRBV20-1 with TRBJ2-7; 15 positions match TRBD2. Looked up from germline, CDR1 is DFQATT and CDR2 is SNEGSKA (reference sequence). The V and J ends lost 3 bases and 2 bases, in that order; junction bases with no gene match: 5. The CDR3 is 16 amino acids. The CDR3 loop reads CSASAGLAGGPYEQYF. As DNA, the CDR3 is TGCAGTGCTAGTGCGGGACTAGCGGGAGGCCCCTACGAGCAGTACTTC.

The genes are TRBV2 and TRBJ2-5; tentative D call: TRBD2 (5 bases). Germline V CDR1 and CDR2: SNHLY, FYNNEI. The CDR3 spans 14 residues. V lost 7 bases and J lost 5, with 17 bases in between. The CDR3 DNA sequence: TGTGCCAGCAACATCGAGGGAGCTTTGGAGACCCAGTACTTC. It yields the protein CASNIEGALETQYF. The variable domain in full, completed from reference TRBV2 and TRBJ2-5, reads EPEVTQTPSHQVTQMGQEVILRCVPISNHLYFYWYRQILGQKVEFLVSFYNNEISEKSEIFDDQFSVERPDGSNFTLKIRSTKLEDSAMYFCASNIEGALETQYFGPGTRLLVL.

The chain employs TRBV27 and TRBJ1-6; TRBD1 matches 8 bases. The CDR3 has 14 amino acids. J was trimmed by 7 bases and V by 3 bases; bases with no gene match: 2. In germline, CDR1 is MNHEY, CDR2 SMNVEV (reference sequence). CDR3 DNA sequence: TGTGCCAGCAGTTTGCGACAGGGGAATTCACCCCTCCACTTT. Encoded protein: CASSLRQGNSPLHF.

CDR3 nucleotide sequence: TGTGCCAGCAGTTTGGGGGGGGGAGTTGAGACCCAGTACTTC. It is translated as CASSLGGGVETQYF. The V call is TRBV27, the J call TRBJ2-5; TRBD2 aligns across 7 bases. CDR3 size: 14 residues. With 3 bases clipped from V and 5 bases from J, the junction kept 6 bases outside the gene matches. Germline values: CDR1 MNHEY, CDR2 SMNVEV (reference sequence).

The chain employs TRBV7-8 and TRBJ1-1; tentatively, D is TRBD1 (5 bases). This CDR3 has 15 residues. Germline assignment: CDR1 SGHVS and CDR2 FQNEAQ. The V gene lost 2 bases and the J gene lost 1 base, with 11 bases spanning the gap. CDR3 loop: CASSLRGAKNTEAFF. The CDR3 coding sequence is TGTGCCAGCAGCTTACGTGGGGCCAAGAACACTGAAGCTTTCTTT.

As to this clone: At one boundary the junction diverges from the germline segment, which might be a read error. The gene calls are TRBV25-1 and TRBJ1-4; no clear D gene. The V gene's germline CDR1 is MGHDK and CDR2 SYGVNS. The CDR3 runs to 11 residues. The CDR3 DNA is TGTGCCAGCAGTGAGAGAAAGACCTATCGATTT. Its translation is CASSERKTYRF.

The chain is built from TRBV3-1 (or the pseudogene TRBV3-2) and TRBJ2-2, with 12 nucleotides matching TRBD1. CDR3 length: 18 amino acids. Trimming took 3 bases from V and 4 from J; bases not matched to a gene: 9. Per the germline V gene, CDR1 is LGHDT and CDR2 is YNNKEL (reference sequence). The CDR3 DNA follows: TGTGCCAGCAGCCATCGGGACAGGGGGCGTGGGCGCACCGGGGAGCTGTTTTTT. As protein: CASSHRDRGRGRTGELFF.

This chain links TRBV7-2 with TRBJ1-6; TRBD1 might be the D (5 bases). V was cut by 6 bases and J by 5 bases, with 14 bases left in between. Germline V CDR1 and CDR2: SGHTA, FQGNSA. This CDR3 spans 15 amino acids. The CDR3 bases are TGTGCCAGCAGGGCGGCTGGGGGGGATAATTCACCCCTCCACTTT. Translation gives CASRAAGGDNSPLHF.